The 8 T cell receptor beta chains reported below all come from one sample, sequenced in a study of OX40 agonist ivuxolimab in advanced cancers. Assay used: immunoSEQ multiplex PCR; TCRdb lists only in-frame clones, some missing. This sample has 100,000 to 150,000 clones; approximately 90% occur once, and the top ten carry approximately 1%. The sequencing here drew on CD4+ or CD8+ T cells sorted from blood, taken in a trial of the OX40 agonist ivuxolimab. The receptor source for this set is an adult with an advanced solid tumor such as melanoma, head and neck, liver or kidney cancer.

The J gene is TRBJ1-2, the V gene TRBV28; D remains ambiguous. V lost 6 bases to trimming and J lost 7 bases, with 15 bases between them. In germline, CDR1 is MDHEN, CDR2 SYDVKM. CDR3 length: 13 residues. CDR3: CASRGLYSGGYTF. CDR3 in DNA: TGTGCCAGCAGGGGCTTATATTCGGGTGGCTACACCTTC.

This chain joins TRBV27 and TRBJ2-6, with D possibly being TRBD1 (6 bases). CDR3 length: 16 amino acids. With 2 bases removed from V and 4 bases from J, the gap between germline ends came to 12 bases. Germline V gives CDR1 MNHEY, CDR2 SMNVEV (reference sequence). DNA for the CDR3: TGTGCCAGCAGTTTACGGGACATGGCCGGGGCCAACGTCCTGACTTTC. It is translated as CASSLRDMAGANVLTF. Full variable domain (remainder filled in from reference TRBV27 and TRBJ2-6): EAQVTQNPRYLITVTGKKLTVTCSQNMNHEYMSWYRQDPGLGLRQIYYSMNVEVTDKGDVPEGYKVSRKEKRNFPLILESPSPNQTSLYFCASSLRDMAGANVLTFGAGSRLTVL.

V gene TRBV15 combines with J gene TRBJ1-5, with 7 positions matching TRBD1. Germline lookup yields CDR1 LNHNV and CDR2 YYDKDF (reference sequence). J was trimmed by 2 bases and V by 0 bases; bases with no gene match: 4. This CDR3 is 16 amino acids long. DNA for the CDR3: TGTGCCACCAGCAGAGATGTCAGGGGGGGCAATCAGCCCCAGCATTTT. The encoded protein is CATSRDVRGGNQPQHF.

CDR3 region: CASSRLGTYKETQYF. The CDR3 nucleotides are TGTGCCAGCAGCCGCCTAGGGACATACAAAGAGACCCAGTACTTC. The V and J genes are TRBV4-2 and TRBJ2-5; a weak D match, TRBD1 (6 bases). CDR3 length: 15 amino acids. Per the germline V gene, CDR1 is LGHNA and CDR2 is YNFKEQ. Trimming removed 4 bases at V and 3 bases at J, with 15 bases between.

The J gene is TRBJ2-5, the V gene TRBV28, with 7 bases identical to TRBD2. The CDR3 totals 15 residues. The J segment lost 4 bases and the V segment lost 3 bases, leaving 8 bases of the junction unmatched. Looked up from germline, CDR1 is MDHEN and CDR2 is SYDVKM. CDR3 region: CASSFGVAGAETQYF. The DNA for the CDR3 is TGTGCCAGCAGTTTCGGGGTAGCGGGCGCAGAGACCCAGTACTTC.

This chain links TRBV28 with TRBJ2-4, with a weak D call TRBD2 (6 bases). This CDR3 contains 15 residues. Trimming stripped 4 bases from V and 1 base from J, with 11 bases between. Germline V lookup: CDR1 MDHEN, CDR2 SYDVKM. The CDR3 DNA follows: TGTGCCAGCAGTTCGGCGGGGAAGGCCAAAAACATTCAGTACTTC. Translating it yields CASSSAGKAKNIQYF.

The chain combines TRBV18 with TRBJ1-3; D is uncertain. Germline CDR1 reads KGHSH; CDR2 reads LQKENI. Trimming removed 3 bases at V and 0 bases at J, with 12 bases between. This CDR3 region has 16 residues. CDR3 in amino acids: CASSPSLLSSGNTIYF. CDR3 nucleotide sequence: TGTGCCAGCTCACCCTCCCTGCTTAGCTCTGGAAACACCATATATTTT.

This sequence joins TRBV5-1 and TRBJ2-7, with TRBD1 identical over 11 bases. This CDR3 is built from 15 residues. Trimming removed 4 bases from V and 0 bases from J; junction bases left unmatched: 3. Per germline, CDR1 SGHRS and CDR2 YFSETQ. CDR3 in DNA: TGCGCCAGCAGCGTCGGGACAGGGGGCTCCTACGAGCAGTACTTC. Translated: CASSVGTGGSYEQYF.